The rows below give T cell receptor beta chains drawn from one sample of a study of T-cell memory formation after mild COVID-19. TCRdb reprocessed the 5' RACE reads via MiXCR and lists one record per CDR3 protein. Of about 110,000 distinct CDR3 sequences in the sample, around 17% were seen once. The specimen sequenced was PBMCs or a T cell subset sorted from them (not recorded which). These receptors were taken from a man younger than 35 who had mild COVID-19 (a few samples of this study predate the infection). Cell type and time point are not known. Each CDR3 is given with its conserved first and last residue. A D gene is named only where the DNA matches it firmly. Some rows mark clone size as missing; the rest say once, few, many or name a class of expanded clone.

cdr3_length j_call v_call d_call clone_size cdr3_nt cdr3_aa
14 TRBJ2-3 TRBV7-2 NA few TGTGCCAGCAGCGGGGGGCCTAGCACAGATACGCAGTATTTT CASSGGPSTDTQYF
15 TRBJ2-3 TRBV20-1 NA few TGCAGTGCCCCTCGCCCCGGGGCTCTCACAGATACGCAGTATTTT CSAPRPGALTDTQYF
18 TRBJ2-5 TRBV12-3/TRBV12-4 NA many TGTGCCAGCTCAGTTTCGGTAGTTCCGAGAGCTATACAAGAGACCCAGTACTTC CASSVSVVPRAIQETQYF
14 TRBJ1-1 TRBV5-1 NA few TGCGCCAGCAGCCCTGGACAGCCGAGACTTGAAGCTTTCTTT CASSPGQPRLEAFF
14 TRBJ1-1 TRBV12-3/TRBV12-4 NA few TGTGCCAGCAGTTTACAGGACAGGAACACTGAAGCTTTCTTT CASSLQDRNTEAFF
13 TRBJ1-1 TRBV18 NA NA TGTGCCAGCTCTCGTGACATGAACACTGAAGCTTTCTTT CASSRDMNTEAFF
15 TRBJ2-3 TRBV5-1 NA NA TGCGCCAGCAGCTTCGCGGGGGCCGGTACAGATACGCAGTATTTT CASSFAGAGTDTQYF
14 TRBJ2-5 TRBV7-3 TRBD1 NA TGTGCCAGCAGCGAAACAGGGGGCCTGGAGACCCAGTACTTC CASSETGGLETQYF
16 TRBJ2-2 TRBV7-2 TRBD2 NA TGTGCCAGCAGCTTACTAGCGGGGGGGAACACCGGGGAGCTGTTTTTT CASSLLAGGNTGELFF
14 TRBJ1-2 TRBV20-1 NA NA TGCAGTGCTCGAGCGACACTTTCTAACTATGGCTACACCTTC CSARATLSNYGYTF
16 TRBJ2-7 TRBV15 TRBD1 NA TGTGCCACCAGCTGGGGGGCAGGGGGCGATGGATACGAGCAGTACTTC CATSWGAGGDGYEQYF
19 TRBJ1-6 TRBV23-1 TRBD1 few TGCGCCAGCAGTCAACCGGGACAGGGGGAAAGCTCCTATAATTCACCCCTCCACTTT CASSQPGQGESSYNSPLHF
14 TRBJ1-5 TRBV10-2 TRBD1 NA TGCGCCAGCTCGGGACAGGGAATAGGGCAGCCCCAGCATTTT CASSGQGIGQPQHF
15 TRBJ2-2 TRBV6-6 NA few TGTGCCAGCAGTACGTCCCCGAGGGGAACCGGGGAGCTGTTTTTT CASSTSPRGTGELFF
14 TRBJ2-3 TRBV5-1 TRBD2 NA TGCGCCAGCAGACCGGGACTAGGGCCAGATACGCAGTATTTT CASRPGLGPDTQYF
16 TRBJ2-3 TRBV12-3/TRBV12-4 TRBD2 few TGTGCCAGCAGTTTAAGGCTAGCGGCGGGTGGGGATACGCAGTATTTT CASSLRLAAGGDTQYF
15 TRBJ2-5 TRBV9 NA NA TGTGCCAGCAGCCCGATGGGGACCCGGGAGGAGACCCAGTACTTC CASSPMGTREETQYF
15 TRBJ1-6 TRBV11-2 NA few TGTGCCAGCAGCTTAGGGCAAGGAGGCCAGTCACCCCTCCACTTT CASSLGQGGQSPLHF
16 TRBJ2-2 TRBV3-1 NA many TGTGCCAGCAGCCAATTGCTAGGACAGTCCGTCGGGGAGCTGTTTTTT CASSQLLGQSVGELFF
14 TRBJ1-2 TRBV9 NA NA TGTGCCAGCGCCAAGGGACGTTCTCAGGATGGCTACACCTTC CASAKGRSQDGYTF
15 TRBJ2-3 TRBV6-2/TRBV6-3 TRBD2 NA TGTGCCAGCAGGGACCCCGGGACTAGTAGGGATACGCAGTATTTT CASRDPGTSRDTQYF
13 TRBJ2-3 TRBV25-1 NA NA TGTGCCGGAGGTGACAGTAACACAGATACGCAGTATTTT CAGGDSNTDTQYF
16 TRBJ2-3 TRBV20-1 NA few TGCAGTGCTAGAAATAGGGGGGGCGTTAGCACAGATACGCAGTATTTT CSARNRGGVSTDTQYF
17 TRBJ2-7 TRBV18 TRBD1 NA TGTGCCAGCTCACCATCGATATCGGGACAGGGCCGCTACGAGCAGTACTTC CASSPSISGQGRYEQYF
13 TRBJ1-2 TRBV20-1 NA NA TGCAGTGCTATACGAAGGGGGTCCTATGGCTACACCTTC CSAIRRGSYGYTF
15 TRBJ2-1 TRBV7-2 TRBD2 NA TGTGCCAGCAGCCAAGGACTAGCGGGGGGTGGTGAGCAGTTCTTC CASSQGLAGGGEQFF
13 TRBJ1-6 TRBV12-3/TRBV12-4 TRBD1 NA TGTGCCAGCAGTGGACAGGATAATTCACCCCTCCACTTT CASSGQDNSPLHF
13 TRBJ1-1 TRBV30 NA few TGTGCCTGGACCCGCAGGGGGAACACTGAAGCTTTCTTT CAWTRRGNTEAFF
16 TRBJ2-5 TRBV7-6 TRBD2 NA TGTGCCAGCAGCCCAGGGTTAGCGGGGGCCCTAGAGACCCAGTACTTC CASSPGLAGALETQYF
16 TRBJ1-1 TRBV5-1 TRBD1 NA TGCGCCAGCAGCTTGTTGTTTAAGGGGGCTGTCACTGAAGCTTTCTTT CASSLLFKGAVTEAFF
12 TRBJ2-1 TRBV7-2 TRBD1 NA TGTGCCAGCAGCTCCCGGACAGGGCACCAGTTCTTC CASSSRTGHQFF
15 TRBJ1-2 TRBV5-6 TRBD1 NA TGTGCCAGCTGCAAGGACAGGGGGGAGCTCTATGGCTACACCTTC CASCKDRGELYGYTF